A single TCR beta chain is shown here with its context. The record originates from a study of cytomegalovirus exposure and HLA in healthy donors. The protocol was immunoSEQ multiplex PCR, while the TCRdb copy is restricted to in-frame clones and leaves out a portion. This table has under 200,000 clones, about 81% appearing once. The germline CDR1 and CDR2 sequences are MDHEN and SYDVKM. The CDR3 covers 15 residues. V was pared by 6 bases and J by 8 bases, with 12 bases of the junction left unmatched. The donors were members of the validation cohort, which comprised about 120 subjects and was separate from the first cohort of several hundred subjects.

The chain employs TRBV28 and TRBJ1-2; 10 bases match TRBD1. This clonotype was obtained from a woman aged 25 to 39 in good health and CMV-seronegative. The source material was PBMCs. The CDR3 DNA follows: TGTGCCAGCAGCATCCCGGGACAGGGGACGGGGGGCTACACCTTC. This encodes CASSIPGQGTGGYTF.